This T cell receptor (beta chain) stems from a study of neurological immune-mediated disorders. Trimming took 3 bases from V and 3 from J; bases not matched to a gene: 7. The CDR3 spans 15 residues. Germline values: CDR1 SGHRS, CDR2 YFSETQ. This clonotype was seen at least ten times. One entry per CDR3 protein, called by TCRdb with MiXCR from the 5' RACE reads. The sample yields 80,000 or so distinct CDR3 sequences, about 9% seen once. The origin of this receptor is a man between 50 and 59 years old in good health. The rearrangement links TRBV5-1 to TRBJ2-3; 7 bases agree with TRBD1. Sequences were obtained from PBMCs. The CDR3, as DNA: TGCGCCAGCAGCTCCGGGACAGCCCGTACAGATACGCAGTATTTT. Translation gives CASSSGTARTDTQYF.